The present TCR beta chain was sequenced within a study of cytomegalovirus exposure and HLA in healthy donors. CDR1 is MDHEN and CDR2 is SYDVKM in the germline V gene. The CDR3 has 15 amino acids. The V end was cut by 3 bases, the J end by 5 bases, with 14 bases between. PCR amplification relied on 60 Vbeta primers (plus 13 Jbeta primers). Assay: immunoSEQ multiplex PCR; the TCRdb copy retains only in-frame clones and omits some. Seen here are 100,000 to 120,000 clones, approximately 82% observed once, and the top ten hold roughly 12%. The chain combines TRBV28 with TRBJ1-5, with a possible D match to TRBD1 (5 bases). This TCR was recovered from a man aged 30-40 years in good health and CMV-seropositive. Sequencing was carried out using PBMCs. DNA for the CDR3: TGTGCCAGCAGTTTTTTTGCGCAGGGCTATCAGCCCCAGCATTTT. Translated: CASSFFAQGYQPQHF.